This entry describes one TCR beta chain. This sample was included in a study of control samples from healthy donors and cancer patients. The method was immunoSEQ multiplex PCR; TCRdb's version includes in-frame clones alone and lacks a portion of them. Among approximately 150,000 clones, roughly 92% were seen once, and the ten largest hold roughly 0.7%. The specimen sequenced was blood. This clonotype was sampled from a woman younger than 45 in good health.

CDR3 residues: CASSPLAEGNTGELFF. The CDR3 DNA is TGTGCCAGCAGTCCACTAGCGGAGGGAAACACCGGGGAGCTGTTTTTT. The V and J genes are TRBV28 and TRBJ2-2; 8 nucleotides match TRBD2. Germline CDR1 and CDR2: MDHEN and SYDVKM. Trimming took 5 bases from V and 2 from J; bases not matched to a gene: 7. This CDR3 region has 16 residues.